Here is one T cell receptor (beta chain) with its context. Its antigen is undetermined. The data belong to a study of cytomegalovirus exposure and HLA in healthy donors. Whole-study results and caveats: Presence/absence results assume similar sequencing depth per donor, which may not hold. Listed as cytomegalovirus-associated were 150 or so TCR beta chains. Researchers reported in a later analysis that common viral pathogens appeared linked to several top clusters. No immune exposure information besides CMV serostatus was available.

V dropped 0 bases and J dropped 6; count of bases not matched to a gene: 7. The CDR3 sequence is 16 residues long. Germline CDR1 is SGDLS and CDR2 is YYNGEE. In the PCR, 60 Vbeta and 13 Jbeta primers were used. Method: immunoSEQ multiplex PCR; TCRdb's copy keeps in-frame clones and lacks some. This sample has 40,000 to 55,000 clones, with 72% found just once. The receptor comes from a woman between 50 and 59 years old in good health and CMV-seronegative. Sequencing used PBMCs. V and J are TRBV9 and TRBJ2-4; 9 bases map to TRBD2. CDR3 coding DNA: TGTGCCAGCAGCGTAGAACTAGCGGGTGCCGGAAACATTCAGTACTTC. This sequence encodes CASSVELAGAGNIQYF.